This T cell receptor beta chain was identified in a study of T cell changes during pregnancy in multiple sclerosis. This clone appeared a single time. Here immunoSEQ multiplex PCR was the method, and the copy in TCRdb shows in-frame clones only, minus some. The sample shows about 74,000 clones, 88% of them seen only once. The CDR3 sequence is 15 residues long. J lost 4 bases, V lost 0 bases, and 7 bases had no gene match. The germline gives CDR1 GTSNPN, CDR2 SVGIG (reference sequence). The V and J genes are TRBV30 and TRBJ1-1; 8 positions match TRBD1. The clonotype originates from a female donor with multiple sclerosis, enrolled in a pregnancy study. The sample here was peripheral blood, taken before pregnancy. The CDR3 region has the DNA TGTGCCTGGAGTGTACTAACAGGGGGTTTCACTGAAGCTTTCTTT. Translation gives CAWSVLTGGFTEAFF.